This TCR beta chain was documented in a study of cytomegalovirus exposure and HLA in healthy donors. Study summary: Earlier work reported approximately 110 million unique TCR beta sequences from 150 million to 200 million T cells. Unique TCRs numbering some 77 million, obtained from HLA-typed donors, made up an early data release. The study's findings and limits: Reported results showed that the classifier diagnosed cytomegalovirus status with high specificity and sensitivity.

Turning to this clone: No antigen is known for it.

The PCR ran on 60 Vbeta and 13 Jbeta primers. Method: immunoSEQ multiplex PCR; TCRdb's copy keeps in-frame clones and lacks some. This sample has some 150,000 clones, with around two thirds found just once. Each donor was healthy, and each was a bone marrow donor. V trimming: 3 bases; J trimming: 0 bases; junction bases outside the gene matches: 3. CDR1 LNHDA and CDR2 SQIVND come from the germline V gene (reference sequence). CDR3 length equals 16 residues. This chain joins TRBV19 and TRBJ1-4; 8 bases fit TRBD1. This sequence originates from a woman aged 55-69 years in good health and CMV-seropositive. Sequences were obtained from PBMCs. The DNA of the CDR3 is TGTGCCAGTAGTATTCCAGGGGGCACAACTAATGAAAAACTGTTTTTT. This translates into CASSIPGGTTNEKLFF.